One sample yielded the 3 T cell receptor beta chains listed below, sequenced in a study of T cells in localized non-small cell lung cancer. Using immunoSEQ multiplex PCR, the repertoire was profiled, and TCRdb retains in-frame clones only, with some absent. The repertoire holds 15,000 or so clones, approximately 82% seen once, with just under 35% in the top ten. This material consisted of peripheral blood, taken before any cancer treatment. All receptors derive from an older male donor with stage III lung adenocarcinoma.

The chain combines TRBV7-3 with TRBJ2-3, with TRBD2 matching 8 bases. The CDR3 length is 15 residues. Germline V CDR1 and CDR2: SGHTA, FQGTGA. Trimming at V came to 4 bases and at J to 5 bases, leaving 8 bases not matched to a gene. The CDR3 spells CASSSQPGGLDTQYF. CDR3 DNA: TGTGCCAGCAGCTCCCAGCCGGGGGGGCTAGATACGCAGTATTTT.

The chain has TRBV2 and TRBJ1-1; 9 bases are shared with TRBD1. The V gene end was trimmed by 3 bases and the J gene end by 5 bases; junction bases not matched to a gene: 4. Per germline, CDR1 SNHLY and CDR2 FYNNEI. The CDR3 loop spans 14 amino acids. The DNA of the CDR3 is TGTGCCAGCAGTGAGGAGACAGGGGGTACTGAAGCTTTCTTT. It codes for CASSEETGGTEAFF.

The table lists this clone with a few counts. This rearrangement joins TRBV5-4 to TRBJ2-1, with 7 nucleotides matching TRBD1. The CDR3 runs to 16 residues. Trimming removed 4 bases from V and 7 bases from J; junction bases left unmatched: 14. The germline gives CDR1 SGHNT, CDR2 YYREEE (reference sequence). CDR3 coding DNA: TGTGCCAGCAGCGATTTCCCCCAACAGGGGTGGAATGAGCAGTTCTTC. This sequence encodes CASSDFPQQGWNEQFF.